Here is one T cell receptor beta chain with its context. Its target is unknown. The record originates from a study of shared clonotypes between healthy human individuals. About the research overall: Each donor contributed plates that comprised three CD4 naive, three CD4 memory, two CD8 naive and one CD8 memory.

Points from the study as a whole: What limited the represented genetic and exposure-history diversity was the small number of donors.

Method: immunoSEQ multiplex PCR; TCRdb's copy keeps in-frame clones and lacks some. Among 2,500,000 or so clones, just over 90% were seen once, and the ten largest hold around 0.15%. Germline-derived CDR1 and CDR2 are SEHNR and FQNEAQ (reference sequence). V lost 5 bases and J lost 6, with 14 bases in between. This CDR3 region has 15 residues. The chain combines TRBV7-9 with TRBJ1-6; D perhaps matches TRBD1 (6 bases). The receptor was isolated from a man aged 18 to 29 in good health. The sample taken for sequencing was naive CD4+ T cells sorted from blood. Described subset: CD45RA+ positively selected. The CDR3 region has the DNA TGTGCCAGCAGCCGAGACACAGGGATTAATTCACCCCTCCACTTT. This sequence encodes CASSRDTGINSPLHF.